These 32 T cell receptor beta chains originate from one sample sequenced in a study of OX40 agonist ivuxolimab in advanced cancers. Clones were sequenced by immunoSEQ multiplex PCR, and TCRdb holds only the in-frame ones, with some missing. Among some 15,000 clones listed, 75% to 95% were seen once. Specimen: CD4+ or CD8+ T cells sorted from blood, collected in a trial of the OX40 agonist ivuxolimab. These receptors originate from an adult with an advanced solid tumor such as melanoma, head and neck, liver or kidney cancer.

This clone was seen a handful of times. The chain joins TRBV15 to TRBJ2-1, with a tentative D call TRBD1 (7 bases). Germline V gene lookup returns CDR1 LNHNV and CDR2 YYDKDF (reference sequence). This CDR3 comprises 17 residues. V lost 1 base, J lost 5 bases, and 18 bases lay in between. The CDR3, as DNA: TGTGCCACCAGCAGAGGGGGGGCCGGGACAGTTGACAATGAGCAGTTCTTC. This gives the protein CATSRGGAGTVDNEQFF.

This chain's CDR3 is CASRTTSGRGTDTQYF. The CDR3 DNA reads as TGTGCCAGCAGGACCACTAGCGGTAGAGGCACAGATACGCAGTATTTT. The V and J genes are TRBV11-2 and TRBJ2-3, with 8 bases aligning to TRBD2. In germline, CDR1 is SGHAT, CDR2 FQNNGV. J was trimmed by 1 base and V by 6 bases; bases with no gene match: 9. CDR3 length equals 16 residues.

The J gene is TRBJ2-1, the V gene TRBV19; D is ambiguous. Germline V gene lookup returns CDR1 LNHDA and CDR2 SQIVND (reference sequence). The CDR3 loop spans 14 amino acids. Trimming cost V 1 base and J 5 bases, with 9 bases left between them. Written as DNA, the CDR3 is TGTGCCAGTAGTATAGCGGGCCAGAACAATGAGCAGTTCTTC. Translation: CASSIAGQNNEQFF. The full variable domain, its missing parts supplied by reference TRBV19 and TRBJ2-1, is DGGITQSPKYLFRKEGQNVTLSCEQNLNHDAMYWYRQDPGQGLRLIYYSQIVNDFQKGDIAEGYSVSREKKESFPLTVTSAQKNPTAFYLCASSIAGQNNEQFFGPGTRLTVL.

The gene calls are TRBV7-9 and TRBJ1-2, with 9 bases that match TRBD1. The CDR3 sequence is 17 residues long. V shed 1 base and J 6 bases; nucleotides not matched to a gene: 12. Germline CDR1 SEHNR, CDR2 FQNEAQ (reference sequence). DNA for the CDR3: TGTGCCAGCAGCTTAGAACCAAGATTCGGACAGGGGCATGGCTACACCTTC. Translation: CASSLEPRFGQGHGYTF.

As DNA, the CDR3 is TGTGCCAGCAGCTTAGAGCGGGAGGGCCTGGAGACCCAGTACTTC. Translating gives CASSLEREGLETQYF. The chain couples TRBV13 to TRBJ2-5; 10 positions agree with TRBD2. Losses at the gene ends were 1 base for V and 5 bases for J; bases not matched to a gene: 4. The CDR3 has 15 residues. CDR1 and CDR2 from the germline V gene are PRHDT and FYEKMQ (reference sequence).

The chain employs TRBV27 and TRBJ1-2, with 12 bases lining up with TRBD1. The V gene end was trimmed by 2 bases and the J gene end by 4 bases; junction bases not matched to a gene: 8. Per the germline V gene, CDR1 is MNHEY and CDR2 is SMNVEV (reference sequence). CDR3 length equals 17 residues. CDR3 in DNA: TGTGCCAGCAGTTTAGGAGCCGGGACAGGGGGCACCTATGGCTACACCTTC. Translated, it gives CASSLGAGTGGTYGYTF.

V usage is TRBV18 and J usage is TRBJ2-1, with unresolved D. Trimming pared 6 bases from V and 0 bases from J, leaving 21 bases between. The CDR3 spans 18 residues. Germline V gene lookup returns CDR1 KGHSH and CDR2 LQKENI. CDR3 in DNA: TGTGCCAGCTCCGCAAGTGCGATTTGGACCCGCTCCTACAATGAGCAGTTCTTC. This encodes CASSASAIWTRSYNEQFF.

The V call is TRBV4-1, the J call TRBJ2-3; 7 nucleotides line up with TRBD2. Trimming took 0 bases from V and 1 from J; bases not matched to a gene: 13. The germline gives CDR1 MGHRA, CDR2 YSYEKL. The CDR3 covers 19 residues. The CDR3 DNA is TGCGCCAGCAGCCAAGAAGGCCTAGCGGAGATGATAGGCACAGATACGCAGTATTTT. Translating it yields CASSQEGLAEMIGTDTQYF.

V usage is TRBV28 and J usage is TRBJ1-2; D not certain. V lost 6 bases and J 8 bases, leaving 13 bases between the germline ends. The germline V gene has CDR1 MDHEN and CDR2 SYDVKM. The CDR3 totals 12 residues. CDR3 region: CASSGDREGYTF. DNA of the CDR3: TGTGCCAGCAGCGGAGACCGGGAAGGCTACACCTTC.

The genes are TRBV27 and TRBJ1-3, with no clear D. Germline V gene sequence: CDR1 MNHEY, CDR2 SMNVEV (reference sequence). Trimming shortened V by 4 bases and J by 4 bases, and 20 bases separated the two germline ends. The CDR3 runs to 17 residues. The CDR3 protein is CASSSRAPLSRGNTIYF. The CDR3 DNA is TGTGCCAGCAGTTCAAGGGCTCCCCTCTCGAGAGGAAACACCATATATTTT.

Worth noting for this clone: At one end the junction does not follow the germline gene, possibly because of a read error. This chain uses TRBV25-1 with TRBJ2-5, with a possible D match to TRBD1 (6 bases). This CDR3 comprises 14 residues. Germline-derived CDR1 and CDR2 are MGHDK and SYGVNS. The CDR3 reads CASSKYRASETQYF. CDR3 DNA sequence: TGTGCCAGCAGTAAATACAGGGCTTCGGAGACCCAGTACTTC.

This chain connects TRBV5-8 to TRBJ2-2; 7 nucleotides match TRBD2. V lost 3 bases, J lost 3 bases, and 11 bases stayed unmatched. Germline loops: CDR1 SGHTS, CDR2 YDEGEE. CDR3 length: 17 residues. The CDR3 region has the DNA TGTGCCAGCAGCTGGGAGGAGGATAGCGGGCACACCGGGGAGCTGTTTTTT. Protein: CASSWEEDSGHTGELFF.

This clone was detected only once. V and J are TRBV29-1 and TRBJ2-7; D not resolved. This CDR3 has 12 amino acids. V was pared by 4 bases and J by 2 bases, with 9 bases between. The germline CDR1 and CDR2 sequences are SQVTM and ANQGSEA. The CDR3 sequence: CSVVVGPYEQYF. CDR3 nucleotide sequence: TGCAGCGTTGTAGTGGGCCCCTACGAGCAGTACTTC.

The chain is built from TRBV27 and TRBJ2-1; D gene uncertain. The CDR3 runs to 16 residues. V dropped 3 bases and J dropped 4 bases, with 16 bases sitting between them. Germline CDR1 MNHEY, CDR2 SMNVEV (reference sequence). The CDR3 DNA reads TGTGCCAGCAGTTTTTCTAACCTTCCCCCGTACAATGAGCAGTTCTTC. This codes for CASSFSNLPPYNEQFF.

Only one count was recorded for this clone. V gene TRBV11-2 combines with J gene TRBJ1-1; weak D call: TRBD1 (6 bases). The CDR3 consists of 14 residues. Germline CDR1 SGHAT, CDR2 FQNNGV. V lost 1 base, J lost 7 bases, and 13 bases lay in between. Here the CDR3 reads CASSLGTVSIEAFF. The CDR3 nucleotides read TGTGCCAGCAGCTTAGGGACAGTATCTATTGAAGCTTTCTTT.

This clone appeared once. The chain combines TRBV2 with TRBJ2-1, with D possibly being TRBD2 (5 bases). The germline V and J ends were trimmed by 8 bases and 4 bases, with 18 bases remaining between them. The CDR3 totals 15 residues. Germline V gene lookup returns CDR1 SNHLY and CDR2 FYNNEI. The CDR3 region has the DNA TGTGCCAGCCATCCTCGGGGTGTTGGGTACAATGAGCAGTTCTTC. This codes for CASHPRGVGYNEQFF.

The rearrangement links TRBV9 to TRBJ2-7, with D perhaps being TRBD1 or TRBD2 (7 bases each). Trimming pared 3 bases from V and 3 bases from J, leaving 19 bases between. In germline, CDR1 is SGDLS, CDR2 YYNGEE. The CDR3 is 16 amino acids. The CDR3 is CASSEGGGEKSYEQYF. CDR3 nucleotide sequence: TGTGCCAGCAGCGAGGGAGGGGGCGAGAAGAGCTACGAGCAGTACTTC. Supplemented by reference TRBV9 and TRBJ2-7, the full variable domain reads DSGVTQTPKHLITATGQRVTLRCSPRSGDLSVYWYQQSLDQGLQFLIQYYNGEERAKGNILERFSAQQFPDLHSELNLSSLELGDSALYFCASSEGGGEKSYEQYFGPGTRLTVT.

The rearrangement uses TRBV27 and TRBJ2-1, with D perhaps TRBD1 or TRBD2 (6 bases each). Trimming stripped 5 bases from V and 9 bases from J, with 11 bases between. This CDR3 is 12 amino acids long. CDR1 and CDR2 from the germline V gene are MNHEY and SMNVEV (reference sequence). CDR3 residues: CASSTRGPEQFF. The CDR3 DNA reads as TGTGCCAGCAGTACCCGGGGGCCTGAGCAGTTCTTC.

In this sample, this clone turned up once. The chain uses TRBV29-1 and TRBJ1-1, with D hard to call. The germline gives CDR1 SQVTM, CDR2 ANQGSEA. Trimming took off 7 bases at V and 0 bases at J, with 6 bases between the two ends. This CDR3 contains 11 residues. In DNA form, the CDR3 reads TGCAGCGCTTCGGTGAACACTGAAGCTTTCTTT. Its translation is CSASVNTEAFF.

The CDR3 nucleotides read TGTGCCAGCAGTCAGACTATGAACACTGAAGCTTTCTTT. Translating it yields CASSQTMNTEAFF. The chain links TRBV27 to TRBJ1-1, with D unresolved. The CDR3 totals 13 residues. Deletions cut 5 bases from V and 0 bases from J, with 7 bases between. From germline, CDR1 is MNHEY and CDR2 SMNVEV (reference sequence).

The chain recombines TRBV19 with TRBJ2-1; no clear D. Trimming cost V 5 bases and J 0 bases, with 11 bases left between them. Per germline, CDR1 LNHDA and CDR2 SQIVND (reference sequence). The CDR3 has 15 amino acids. This CDR3 reads CASSPAASSYNEQFF. CDR3 sequence (DNA): TGTGCCAGTAGTCCTGCTGCCAGCTCCTACAATGAGCAGTTCTTC.

Only a few counts were recorded for this clone. The V and J genes are TRBV9 and TRBJ2-1; 8 bases are shared with TRBD2. CDR1 and CDR2 from the germline V gene are SGDLS and YYNGEE. The CDR3 sequence is 15 residues long. With V trimmed by 2 bases and J by 0 bases, 1 base remained unmatched. CDR3: CASSVSGNSYNEQFF. CDR3 sequence (DNA): TGTGCCAGCAGCGTTAGCGGGAACTCCTACAATGAGCAGTTCTTC. Full variable domain (remainder filled in from reference TRBV9 and TRBJ2-1): DSGVTQTPKHLITATGQRVTLRCSPRSGDLSVYWYQQSLDQGLQFLIQYYNGEERAKGNILERFSAQQFPDLHSELNLSSLELGDSALYFCASSVSGNSYNEQFFGPGTRLTVL.

V gene TRBV6-1 combines with J gene TRBJ2-7, with 11 bases lining up with TRBD1. The CDR3 has 14 amino acids. The trim removed 6 bases at V and 4 bases at J, leaving 5 bases unmatched. Germline CDR1 and CDR2: MNHNS and SASEGT. The CDR3 nucleotides are TGTGCCAGCAGGAAGGGACAGGGGGAGTACGAGCAGTACTTC. Its protein is CASRKGQGEYEQYF.

This rearrangement joins TRBV19 to TRBJ2-3; 9 nucleotides align to TRBD2. The CDR3 has 15 amino acids. V dropped 5 bases and J dropped 6; count of bases not matched to a gene: 9. Germline CDR1 and CDR2: LNHDA and SQIVND (reference sequence). CDR3 sequence (DNA): TGTGCCAGTAGTCGGACTAGCGTTCGCTTTGATACGCAGTATTTT. Translation gives CASSRTSVRFDTQYF.

The chain carries TRBV27 and TRBJ2-1; D possibly corresponds to TRBD2 (6 bases). The germline CDR1 and CDR2 sequences are MNHEY and SMNVEV (reference sequence). The V and J ends lost 3 bases and 2 bases respectively, with 11 bases between them. The CDR3 contains 15 residues. The CDR3 nucleotides are TGTGCCAGCAGTTTTGGGGAGGCCCCCTACAATGAGCAGTTCTTC. It yields the protein CASSFGEAPYNEQFF.

The chain recombines TRBV6-5 with TRBJ2-2; D not resolved. V was clipped by 2 bases and J by 0 bases, with 7 bases between them. The CDR3 is 15 amino acids. Looked up from germline, CDR1 is MNHEY and CDR2 is SVGAGI. The chain's CDR3 is CASSYDNPNTGELFF. The CDR3 DNA is TGTGCCAGCAGTTACGACAACCCGAACACCGGGGAGCTGTTTTTT.

The J gene is TRBJ2-3, the V gene TRBV2; 10 bases map to TRBD2. The CDR3 is made up of 15 amino acids. Germline V gives CDR1 SNHLY, CDR2 FYNNEI. The V and J ends lost 3 bases and 3 bases, in that order; junction bases with no gene match: 3. CDR3 region: CASSEATSGTDTQYF. For the CDR3, the DNA is TGTGCCAGCAGTGAGGCGACTAGCGGGACAGATACGCAGTATTTT. Supplemented by reference TRBV2 and TRBJ2-3, the full variable domain reads EPEVTQTPSHQVTQMGQEVILRCVPISNHLYFYWYRQILGQKVEFLVSFYNNEISEKSEIFDDQFSVERPDGSNFTLKIRSTKLEDSAMYFCASSEATSGTDTQYFGPGTRLTVL.

This chain uses TRBV27 with TRBJ1-2; TRBD1 aligns across 9 bases. The CDR3 sequence is 14 residues long. J was trimmed by 4 bases and V by 4 bases; bases with no gene match: 4. Germline V gene data show CDR1 as MNHEY and CDR2 as SMNVEV (reference sequence). DNA of the CDR3: TGTGCCAGCAGTTCCACAGGGGGCAGCTATGGCTACACCTTC. It is translated as CASSSTGGSYGYTF.

CDR3 DNA: TGTGCCAGCAGTGACGGGGGAGCTGAAGCTTTCTTT. As protein: CASSDGGAEAFF. The chain employs TRBV6-1 and TRBJ1-1; the D gene is possibly TRBD1 (5 bases). The V gene's germline CDR1 is MNHNS and CDR2 SASEGT. V lost 3 bases and J 6 bases, leaving 8 bases between the germline ends. The CDR3 spans 12 residues.

The CDR3 coding sequence is TGTGCCAGCAGCCTGGGACAGTACCAAGAGACCCAGTACTTC. It is translated as CASSLGQYQETQYF. The rearrangement uses TRBV13 and TRBJ2-5; 7 nucleotides align to TRBD1. Germline V gene data show CDR1 as PRHDT and CDR2 as FYEKMQ (reference sequence). With 5 bases clipped from V and 0 bases from J, the junction kept 3 bases outside the gene matches. The CDR3 sequence is 14 residues long.

The chain employs TRBV27 and TRBJ1-1; D not certain. The CDR3 extends over 13 amino acids. The germline V gene has CDR1 MNHEY and CDR2 SMNVEV (reference sequence). V shed 5 bases and J shed 4 bases, with 11 bases lying between them. CDR3: CASSLSRATEAFF. Written as DNA, the CDR3 is TGTGCCAGCAGTCTGTCTAGAGCCACTGAAGCTTTCTTT.

The rearrangement joins TRBV10-2 to TRBJ2-3, with 12 bases matching TRBD2. The V and J ends lost 6 bases and 6 bases, in that order; junction bases with no gene match: 13. The length of the CDR3 is 17 residues. CDR1 WSHSY and CDR2 SAAADI come from the germline V gene. The CDR3 reads CASSSTSGSSEADTQYF. For the CDR3, the DNA is TGCGCCAGCAGCTCGACTAGCGGGAGCTCTGAAGCGGATACGCAGTATTTT.